This TCR beta chain was profiled in a study of radiotherapy plus CTLA-4 blockade in lung cancer. Study conclusions and caveats: Among blood TCR repertoires after radiotherapy plus ipilimumab, tumor-derived clones expanded.

Generated by immunoSEQ multiplex PCR, the TCRdb table keeps only in-frame clones and is missing some. The sample records fewer than 75,000 clones, over 75% being singletons. Trimming cost V 0 bases and J 0 bases, with 10 bases left between them. The CDR3 totals 16 residues. Germline CDR1 and CDR2: SNHLY and FYNNEI. This clone was seen a single time. The antigen remains undetermined. The chain employs TRBV2 and TRBJ2-3; the D is unclear. The sequencing used peripheral blood, collected from a patient treated with radiotherapy plus ipilimumab. This receptor was identified in a human donor with non-small cell lung cancer that progressed on radiotherapy plus ipilimumab. As DNA, the CDR3 is TGTGCCAGCAGTGAAGCGTCGACAACAAGCACAGATACGCAGTATTTT. Translated: CASSEASTTSTDTQYF.